Each of the 17 T cell receptor beta chains below was sequenced from the same sample in a study of response to subunit inactivated influenza vaccine. Using its own MiXCR run on the RT-PCR reads, TCRdb lists one record per CDR3 protein. Among 500,000 or so distinct CDR3 sequences listed, 15% to 20% were seen once. Sequencing used CD4+ T cells sorted from PBMCs, obtained about 23 months after vaccination. The receptors were sampled from a man between 50 and 69 years old who received an inactivated influenza vaccine.

This sequence joins TRBV10-3 and TRBJ1-6, with D unclear. The CDR3 has 15 residues. Per germline, CDR1 ENHRY and CDR2 SYGVKD. The V end lost 3 bases, the J end lost 10 bases, and 16 bases lay between the germline ends. The CDR3 reads CAISDQPGAQSPLHF. CDR3 coding DNA: TGTGCCATCAGTGACCAACCGGGTGCCCAATCACCCCTCCACTTT.

There are a few counts of this clonotype. This chain uses TRBV7-9 with TRBJ2-1; the D gene could be TRBD1 or TRBD2 (6 bases each). This CDR3 contains 16 residues. Per germline, CDR1 SEHNR and CDR2 FQNEAQ (reference sequence). The germline V and J ends were trimmed by 1 base and 8 bases, with 18 bases remaining between them. As DNA, the CDR3 is TGTGCCAGCAGCTTAGTTTTCGGGGGCCCGGGAGATGAGCAGTTCTTC. This encodes CASSLVFGGPGDEQFF.

This clonotype has at least ten counts. CDR3 in amino acids: CASSPQKNEQFF. The CDR3 DNA reads TGTGCCAGCAGCCCCCAGAAAAATGAGCAGTTCTTC. The chain has TRBV7-2 and TRBJ2-1; no firm D call. Between the trimmed V and J ends, which lost 5 bases and 7 bases, there was a span of 9 bases. Germline assignment: CDR1 SGHTA and CDR2 FQGNSA. This CDR3 contains 12 residues. The full variable domain, its missing parts supplied by reference TRBV7-2 and TRBJ2-1, is GAGVSQSPSNKVTEKGKDVELRCDPISGHTALYWYRQSLGQGLEFLIYFQGNSAPDKSGLPSDRFSAERTGGSVSTLTIQRTQQEDSAVYLCASSPQKNEQFFGPGTRLTVL.

The V and J genes are TRBV7-9 and TRBJ1-6; D gene unclear. The ends were cut back, 0 bases at V and 12 bases at J, with 6 bases in the middle. Germline lookup yields CDR1 SEHNR and CDR2 FQNEAQ (reference sequence). This CDR3 has 12 residues. Here the CDR3 DNA reads TGTGCCAGCAGCTTAGCCGCAGGACCCCTCCACTTT. Translated: CASSLAAGPLHF.

The chain's CDR3 is CASSFGGRGSEKLFF. The DNA of the CDR3 is TGTGCCAGCAGTTTTGGGGGAAGGGGAAGTGAAAAACTGTTTTTT. V and J are TRBV12-3 or TRBV12-4 and TRBJ1-4; D possibly corresponds to TRBD1 (5 bases). With 3 bases removed from V and 7 bases from J, the gap between germline ends came to 15 bases. There are 15 residues in the CDR3.

DNA of the CDR3: TGCGCCAGCACAAACAGGGGTGGCTATGCAGATACGCAGTATTTT. Amino acid sequence: CASTNRGGYADTQYF. This chain links TRBV5-1 with TRBJ2-3, with 7 bases matching TRBD1. CDR1 SGHRS and CDR2 YFSETQ come from the germline V gene. The CDR3 is made up of 15 amino acids. The V segment lost 6 bases and the J segment 4 bases; nucleotides outside the gene matches: 11.

The chain recombines TRBV3-1 with TRBJ2-7, with a tentative D call TRBD1 (6 bases). V was cut by 1 base and J by 1 base, with 11 bases left in between. Looked up from germline, CDR1 is LGHDT and CDR2 is YNNKEL (reference sequence). CDR3 length: 15 residues. CDR3 sequence reads: CASSQADRSSYEQYF. The CDR3, as DNA: TGTGCCAGCAGCCAAGCTGACAGGTCGTCCTACGAGCAGTACTTC.

The chain uses TRBV6-1 and TRBJ1-5, with a weak D call TRBD1 (5 bases). With 2 bases removed from V and 6 bases from J, the gap between germline ends came to 17 bases. CDR3 length: 16 amino acids. The germline CDR1 and CDR2 sequences are MNHNS and SASEGT. Here the CDR3 reads CASSERGRKSAQPQHF. The CDR3 DNA sequence: TGTGCCAGCAGTGAAAGGGGTAGAAAGTCGGCTCAGCCCCAGCATTTT.

The chain couples TRBV20-1 to TRBJ2-7, with 8 bases that match TRBD1. Germline V CDR1 and CDR2: DFQATT, SNEGSKA (reference sequence). This CDR3 is 12 amino acids long. The CDR3, as DNA: TGCAGGGCTGGACAGGGTAGCCGCGAGCAGTACTTC. Translating gives CRAGQGSREQYF.

CDR3 residues: CASSSGAGSNNEKLFF. DNA of the CDR3: TGTGCCAGCAGCTCAGGGGCTGGTTCCAATAATGAAAAACTGTTTTTT. The chain carries TRBV7-6 and TRBJ1-4; TRBD1 might be the D (6 bases). There are 16 residues in the CDR3. CDR1 SGHVS and CDR2 FNYEAQ come from the germline V gene. Trimming shortened V by 4 bases and J by 4 bases, and 16 bases separated the two germline ends.

V gene TRBV29-1 combines with J gene TRBJ2-3, with a weak D call TRBD2 (7 bases). Trimming removed 5 bases from V and 3 bases from J, with 12 bases in between. This CDR3 spans 13 amino acids. Germline CDR1 reads SQVTM; CDR2 reads ANQGSEA. CDR3: CSVWEGGTDTQYF. Written as DNA, the CDR3 is TGCAGCGTTTGGGAGGGGGGTACAGATACGCAGTATTTT.

Many counts were recorded for this clonotype. Relative to the germline gene, one junction end is altered; a read error may explain this. The V gene is TRBV7-7, the J gene TRBJ2-2; 8 bases are a match to TRBD1. Germline V gene lookup returns CDR1 SSHAT and CDR2 FNYEAQ (reference sequence). The CDR3 contains 14 residues. CDR3 protein: CASSLRQGTGELFF. CDR3 in DNA: TGTGCTAGCAGCCTACGACAGGGGACCGGGGAGCTGTTTTTT.

This clonotype was seen a handful of times. This rearrangement joins TRBV20-1 to TRBJ2-7; no firm D call. The CDR3 is 14 amino acids. Trimming shortened V by 2 bases and J by 0 bases, and 11 bases separated the two germline ends. CDR1 DFQATT and CDR2 SNEGSKA come from the germline V gene (reference sequence). CDR3 sequence: CSARKFLSSYEQYF. CDR3 in DNA: TGCAGTGCTAGAAAGTTTCTGAGCTCCTACGAGCAGTACTTC.

This clonotype was seen a few times. CDR3 in DNA: TGTGCCAGCACCGATGGGCCTTACCGGAACACCGGGGAGCTGTTTTTT. Protein sequence: CASTDGPYRNTGELFF. The chain carries TRBV28 and TRBJ2-2; no definite D call. V was cut by 7 bases and J by 1 base, with 16 bases left in between. The length of the CDR3 is 16 residues. CDR1 MDHEN and CDR2 SYDVKM come from the germline V gene.

Regarding this clonotype: A much larger clone differs from this one at a single base, so this may be a read error. The chain couples TRBV3-1 to TRBJ1-6; TRBD1 aligns across 7 bases. Germline V lookup: CDR1 LGHDT, CDR2 YNNKEL (reference sequence). This CDR3 has 17 residues. The ends lost 3 bases at V and 6 bases at J; junction bases unmatched: 11. The CDR3 DNA reads as TGTGCCAGCAGCCAGTCCGCCGCTAGGACAGGTAATTCACCCCTCCACTTT. It translates to CASSQSAARTGNSPLHF.

The table lists this clonotype with a few counts. CDR3 sequence reads: CATSRGVDTQYF. The CDR3 DNA reads TGTGCCACCAGCAGAGGAGTGGATACGCAGTATTTT. The V gene is TRBV15, the J gene TRBJ2-3; D is unresolved. The V gene's germline CDR1 is LNHNV and CDR2 YYDKDF (reference sequence). The CDR3 is 12 residues long. Trimming removed 1 base from V and 6 bases from J, with 5 bases in between. The full variable domain, rest sourced from reference TRBV15 and TRBJ2-3, is DAMVIQNPRYQVTQFGKPVTLSCSQTLNHNVMYWYQQKSSQAPKLLFHYYDKDFNNEADTPDNFQSRRPNTSFCFLDIRSPGLGDTAMYLCATSRGVDTQYFGPGTRLTVL.

This clonotype occurred a few times. Sequence at one end of the junction differs from germline and may be a read error. This chain connects TRBV11-2 to TRBJ2-7; unclear D gene. There are 14 residues in the CDR3. Germline CDR1 SGHAT, CDR2 FQNNGV. CDR3 in amino acids: CVSSFVRHPYEQYF. CDR3 DNA sequence: TGTGTCAGCAGCTTTGTTAGACACCCCTACGAGCAGTACTTC. The full variable domain, rest sourced from reference TRBV11-2 and TRBJ2-7, is EAGVAQSPRYKIIEKRQSVAFWCNPISGHATLYWYQQILGQGPKLLIQFQNNGVVDDSQLPKDRFSAERLKGVDSTLKIQPAKLEDSAVYLCVSSFVRHPYEQYFGPGTRLTVT.